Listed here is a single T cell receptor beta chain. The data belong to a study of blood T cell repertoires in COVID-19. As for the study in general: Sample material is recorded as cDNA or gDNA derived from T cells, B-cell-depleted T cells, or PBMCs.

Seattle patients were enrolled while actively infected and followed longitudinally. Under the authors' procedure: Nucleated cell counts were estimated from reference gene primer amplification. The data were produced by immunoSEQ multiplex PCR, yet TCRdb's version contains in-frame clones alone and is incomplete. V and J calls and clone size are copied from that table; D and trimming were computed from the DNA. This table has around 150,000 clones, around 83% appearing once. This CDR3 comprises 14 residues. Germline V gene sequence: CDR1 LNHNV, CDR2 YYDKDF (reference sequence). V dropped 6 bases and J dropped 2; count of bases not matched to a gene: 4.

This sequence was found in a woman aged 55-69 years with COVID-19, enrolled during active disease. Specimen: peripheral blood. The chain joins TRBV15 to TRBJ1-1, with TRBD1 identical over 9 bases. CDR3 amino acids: CATSQDRGNTEAFF. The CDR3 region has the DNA TGTGCCACCAGTCAGGACAGGGGAAACACTGAAGCTTTCTTT.